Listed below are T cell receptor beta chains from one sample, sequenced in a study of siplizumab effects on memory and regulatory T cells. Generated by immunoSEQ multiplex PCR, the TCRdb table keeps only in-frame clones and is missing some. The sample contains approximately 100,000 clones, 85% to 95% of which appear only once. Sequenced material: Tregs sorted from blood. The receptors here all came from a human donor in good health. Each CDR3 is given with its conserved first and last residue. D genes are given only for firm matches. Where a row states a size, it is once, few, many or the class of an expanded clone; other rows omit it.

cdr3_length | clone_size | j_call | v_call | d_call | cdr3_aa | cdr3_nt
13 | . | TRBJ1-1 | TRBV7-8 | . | CASSQQKNTEAFF | TGTGCCAGCAGCCAACAAAAGAACACTGAAGCTTTCTTT
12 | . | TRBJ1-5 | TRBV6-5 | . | CASSGLGQPQHF | TGTGCCAGCAGCGGACTGGGACAGCCCCAGCATTTT
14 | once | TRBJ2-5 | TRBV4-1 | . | CASSQGDLWETQYF | TGCGCCAGCAGCCAAGGGGACCTCTGGGAGACCCAGTACTTC
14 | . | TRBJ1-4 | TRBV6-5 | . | CASGYDRKAEKLFF | TGTGCCAGCGGGTATGACAGGAAAGCTGAAAAACTGTTTTTT
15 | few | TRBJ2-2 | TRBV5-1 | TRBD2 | CASQAGVANTGELFF | TGCGCCAGCCAAGCGGGAGTCGCGAACACCGGGGAGCTGTTTTTT
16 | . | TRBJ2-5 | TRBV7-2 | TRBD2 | CASSLVLAGGGETQYF | TGTGCCAGCAGCTTAGTGTTAGCGGGAGGTGGAGAGACCCAGTACTTC
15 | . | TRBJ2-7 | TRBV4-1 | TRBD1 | CASSAPGTGKYEQYF | TGCGCCAGCAGCGCACCCGGGACAGGGAAATACGAGCAGTACTTC
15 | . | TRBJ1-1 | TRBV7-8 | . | CASSTNLGRNTEAFF | TGTGCCAGCAGCACTAACCTTGGGAGGAACACTGAAGCTTTCTTT
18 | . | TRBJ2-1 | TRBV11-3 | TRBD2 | CASSLKFSGLAGYNEQFF | TGTGCCAGCAGCTTAAAATTCTCAGGACTAGCGGGGTACAATGAGCAGTTCTTC
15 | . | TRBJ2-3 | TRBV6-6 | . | CASSYRERSTDTQYF | TGTGCCAGCAGTTACAGGGAGCGGAGCACAGATACGCAGTATTTT
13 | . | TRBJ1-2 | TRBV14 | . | CASSQDYNYGYTF | TGTGCCAGCAGCCAAGACTACAACTATGGCTACACCTTC
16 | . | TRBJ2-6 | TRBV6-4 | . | CASSDRWGTGANVLTF | TGTGCCAGCAGTGATAGATGGGGTACTGGGGCCAACGTCCTGACTTTC
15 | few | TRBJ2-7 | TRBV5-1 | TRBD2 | CASSLGGGSYYEQYF | TGCGCCAGCAGCTTGGGGGGCGGGAGCTACTACGAGCAGTACTTC
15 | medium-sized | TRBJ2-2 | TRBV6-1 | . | CASEWSRVLAGELFF | TGTGCCAGCGAGTGGTCCAGGGTATTGGCCGGGGAGCTGTTTTTT
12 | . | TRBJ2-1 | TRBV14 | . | CASSQQYNEQFF | TGTGCCAGCAGCCAACAGTACAATGAGCAGTTCTTC
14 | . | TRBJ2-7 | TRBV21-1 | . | CASSSGRAINEQYF | TGTGCCAGCAGCAGCGGGAGGGCCATTAATGAGCAGTACTTC
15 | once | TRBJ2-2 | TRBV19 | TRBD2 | CASRGRGRNTGELFF | TGTGCCAGTAGGGGGAGGGGAAGAAACACCGGGGAGCTGTTTTTT
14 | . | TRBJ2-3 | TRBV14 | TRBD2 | CASSRGLVVDTQYF | TGTGCCAGCAGCCGTGGACTAGTGGTTGATACGCAGTATTTT
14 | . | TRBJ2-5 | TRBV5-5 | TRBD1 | CASSPDRGGETQYF | TGTGCCAGCAGCCCGGACAGGGGTGGAGAGACCCAGTACTTC
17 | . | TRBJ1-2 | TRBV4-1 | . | CASSQVARTGIFYGYTF | TGCGCCAGCAGCCAAGTCGCTCGAACAGGGATATTTTATGGCTACACCTTC
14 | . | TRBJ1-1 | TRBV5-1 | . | CASSPRTVNTEAFF | TGCGCCAGCAGCCCAAGGACAGTGAACACTGAAGCTTTCTTT
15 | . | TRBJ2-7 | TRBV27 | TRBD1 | CASSLARDRTYEQYF | TGTGCCAGCAGTTTAGCCCGGGACAGGACCTACGAGCAGTACTTC
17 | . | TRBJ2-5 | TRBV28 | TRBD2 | CASSLGFGGGFQETQYF | TGTGCCAGCAGTTTAGGATTCGGCGGGGGATTCCAAGAGACCCAGTACTTC
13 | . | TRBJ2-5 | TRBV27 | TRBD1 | CASSLRGRETQYF | TGTGCCAGCAGTTTGAGGGGGCGAGAGACCCAGTACTTC
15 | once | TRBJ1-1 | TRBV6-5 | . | CASSYSLVLNTEAFF | TGTGCCAGCAGTTACTCTCTGGTCCTGAACACTGAAGCTTTCTTT
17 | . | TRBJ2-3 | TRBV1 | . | CTSSHALAGEGTDTQYF | TGCACCAGCAGCCACGCCCTAGCGGGAGAAGGCACAGATACGCAGTATTTT
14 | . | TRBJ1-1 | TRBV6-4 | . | CASRPDSSGTEAFF | TGTGCCAGCAGGCCGGACTCTAGCGGGACTGAAGCTTTCTTT
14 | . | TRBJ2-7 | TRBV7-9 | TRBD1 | CASSLTGVVREQYF | TGTGCCAGCAGCTTAACAGGGGTTGTCCGCGAGCAGTACTTC
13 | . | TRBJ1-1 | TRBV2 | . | CASSEVKISEAFF | TGTGCCAGCAGTGAAGTGAAAATCTCTGAAGCTTTCTTT
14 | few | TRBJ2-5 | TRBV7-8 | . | CASGSAGGKETQYF | TGTGCCAGCGGTTCGGCTGGGGGAAAGGAGACCCAGTACTTC
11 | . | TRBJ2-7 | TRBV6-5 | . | CASNRGYEQYF | TGTGCCAGCAATCGGGGATACGAGCAGTACTTC
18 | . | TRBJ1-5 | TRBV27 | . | CASSPLGRGGQSNQPQHF | TGTGCCAGCAGTCCCTTGGGCAGGGGAGGACAAAGCAATCAGCCCCAGCATTTT
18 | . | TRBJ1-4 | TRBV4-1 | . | CASSQPGHLLATNEKLFF | TGCGCCAGCAGCCAGCCGGGACACCTCCTTGCAACTAATGAAAAACTGTTTTTT
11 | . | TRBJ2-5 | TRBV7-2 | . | CASRFVETQYF | TGTGCCAGCAGGTTCGTGGAGACCCAGTACTTC
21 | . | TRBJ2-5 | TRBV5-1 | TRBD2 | CASSFRTSGTFFIRKQETQYF | TGCGCCAGCAGCTTCCGGACTAGCGGGACTTTTTTCATTAGGAAACAAGAGACCCAGTACTTC
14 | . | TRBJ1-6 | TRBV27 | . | CASSFGPDNSPLHF | TGTGCCAGCAGTTTTGGCCCAGATAATTCACCCCTCCACTTT
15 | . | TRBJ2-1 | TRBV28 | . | CASRSSGTTYNEQFF | TGTGCCAGCAGAAGTAGCGGTACGACCTACAATGAGCAGTTCTTC
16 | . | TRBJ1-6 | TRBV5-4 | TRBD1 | CASSRGAGTGDSPLHF | TGTGCCAGCAGCCGGGGAGCCGGGACAGGGGATTCACCCCTCCACTTT
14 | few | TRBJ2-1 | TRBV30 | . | CAWSLYPLSGGQFF | TGTGCCTGGAGTCTATACCCTCTTTCCGGAGGGCAGTTCTTC
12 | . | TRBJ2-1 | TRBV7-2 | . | CASSQNRNEQFF | TGTGCCAGCAGTCAAAACAGGAATGAGCAGTTCTTC
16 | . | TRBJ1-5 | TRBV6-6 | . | CASSYSIGSGNQPQHF | TGTGCCAGCAGTTACTCGATCGGGTCGGGCAATCAGCCCCAGCATTTT
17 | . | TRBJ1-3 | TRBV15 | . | CATSRDFGGVSGNTIYF | TGTGCCACCAGCAGAGATTTTGGGGGGGTCTCTGGAAACACCATATATTTT
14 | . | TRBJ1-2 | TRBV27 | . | CASSLWGQPDGYTF | TGTGCCAGCAGTTTATGGGGGCAACCAGATGGCTACACCTTC
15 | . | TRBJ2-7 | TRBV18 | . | CASSPRRTVFDEQYF | TGTGCCAGCTCACCACGACGGACGGTTTTCGACGAGCAGTACTTC
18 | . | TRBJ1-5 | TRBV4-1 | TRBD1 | CASSQEARTGYSNQPQHF | TGCGCCAGCAGCCAAGAGGCAAGGACAGGGTATAGCAATCAGCCCCAGCATTTT
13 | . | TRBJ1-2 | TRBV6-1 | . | CASSQGLHYGYTF | TGTGCCAGCTCGCAGGGGCTTCATTATGGCTACACCTTC
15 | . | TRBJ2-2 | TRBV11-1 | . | CASSSHILYTGELFF | TGTGCCAGCAGCTCCCATATACTTTACACCGGGGAGCTGTTTTTT
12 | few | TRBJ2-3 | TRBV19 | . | CASSSRDKEQYF | TGTGCCAGTAGTTCCCGGGACAAAGAGCAGTATTTT
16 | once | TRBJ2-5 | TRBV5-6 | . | CASSPLGAGRGETQYF | TGTGCCAGCAGCCCATTGGGGGCAGGGCGGGGAGAGACCCAGTACTTC
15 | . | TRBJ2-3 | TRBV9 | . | CASSVDMISTDTQYF | TGTGCCAGCAGCGTAGATATGATAAGCACAGATACGCAGTATTTT
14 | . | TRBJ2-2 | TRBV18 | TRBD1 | CASSPRTGEGRLFF | TGTGCCAGCTCACCTCGGACAGGGGAGGGAAGGCTGTTTTTT
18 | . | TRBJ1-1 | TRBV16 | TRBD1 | CASSRSGQGVVWNTEAFF | TGTGCCAGCAGCCGATCCGGACAGGGAGTGGTTTGGAACACTGAAGCTTTCTTT
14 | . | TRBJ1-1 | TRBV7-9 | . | CASSLLWGNTEAFF | TGTGCCAGCAGCTTACTTTGGGGTAACACTGAAGCTTTCTTT
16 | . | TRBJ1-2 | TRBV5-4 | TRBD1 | CASSLRGQGIYYGYTF | TGTGCCAGCAGCTTGCGCGGACAGGGAATTTACTATGGCTACACCTTC
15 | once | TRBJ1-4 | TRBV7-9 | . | CASSREGRGGEKLFF | TGTGCCAGCAGCCGCGAAGGGCGGGGTGGGGAAAAACTGTTTTTT
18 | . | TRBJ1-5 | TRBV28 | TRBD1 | CASSLQGIGVRGNQPQHF | TGTGCCAGCAGCCTACAGGGGATTGGGGTTAGGGGCAATCAGCCCCAGCATTTT
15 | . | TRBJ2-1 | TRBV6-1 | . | CASSRARGVYNEQFF | TGTGCCAGCAGTAGGGCGAGGGGAGTCTACAATGAGCAGTTCTTC
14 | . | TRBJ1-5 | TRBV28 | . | CASRERARNQPQHF | TGTGCCAGCAGGGAAAGGGCCCGCAATCAGCCCCAGCATTTT
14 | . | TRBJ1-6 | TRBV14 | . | CASSQSVYNSPLHF | TGTGCCAGCAGCCAATCAGTTTATAATTCACCCCTCCACTTT
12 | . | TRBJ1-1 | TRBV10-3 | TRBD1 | CAIGQGRAEAFF | TGTGCCATCGGACAGGGTCGGGCTGAAGCTTTCTTT